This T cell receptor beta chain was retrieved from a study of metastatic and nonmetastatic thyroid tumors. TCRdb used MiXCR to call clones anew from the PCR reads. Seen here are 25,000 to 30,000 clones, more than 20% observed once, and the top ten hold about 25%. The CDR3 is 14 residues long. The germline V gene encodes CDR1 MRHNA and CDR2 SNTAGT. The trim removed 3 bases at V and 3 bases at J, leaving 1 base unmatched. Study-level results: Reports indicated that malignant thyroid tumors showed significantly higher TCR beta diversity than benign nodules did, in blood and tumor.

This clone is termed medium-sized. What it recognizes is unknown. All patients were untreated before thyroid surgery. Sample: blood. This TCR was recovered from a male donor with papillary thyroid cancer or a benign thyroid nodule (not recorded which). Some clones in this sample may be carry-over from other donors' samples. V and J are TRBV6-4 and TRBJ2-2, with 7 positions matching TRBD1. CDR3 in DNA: TGTGCCAGCAGTGAAACAGGGGACACCGGGGAGCTGTTTTTT. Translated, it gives CASSETGDTGELFF.